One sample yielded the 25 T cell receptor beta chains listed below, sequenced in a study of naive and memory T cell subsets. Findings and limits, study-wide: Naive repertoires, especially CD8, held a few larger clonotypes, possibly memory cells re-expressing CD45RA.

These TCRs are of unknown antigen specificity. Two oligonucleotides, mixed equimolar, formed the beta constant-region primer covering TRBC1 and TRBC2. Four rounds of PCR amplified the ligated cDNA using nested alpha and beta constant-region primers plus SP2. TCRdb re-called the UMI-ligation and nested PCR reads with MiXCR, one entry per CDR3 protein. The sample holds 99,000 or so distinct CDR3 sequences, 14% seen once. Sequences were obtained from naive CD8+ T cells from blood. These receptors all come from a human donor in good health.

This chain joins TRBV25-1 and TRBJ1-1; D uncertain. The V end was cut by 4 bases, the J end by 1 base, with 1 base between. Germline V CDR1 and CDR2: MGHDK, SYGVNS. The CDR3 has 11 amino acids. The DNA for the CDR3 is TGTGCCAGCAGTGGGAACACTGAAGCTTTCTTT. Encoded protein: CASSGNTEAFF.

The CDR3 sequence: CATSKGHNEQFF. Written as DNA, the CDR3 is TGTGCCACCAGCAAAGGGCACAATGAGCAGTTCTTC. The rearrangement links TRBV15 to TRBJ2-1; D gene ambiguous. V shed 4 bases and J shed 5 bases, with 6 bases lying between them. The CDR3 runs to 12 residues. Germline V gives CDR1 LNHNV, CDR2 YYDKDF (reference sequence).

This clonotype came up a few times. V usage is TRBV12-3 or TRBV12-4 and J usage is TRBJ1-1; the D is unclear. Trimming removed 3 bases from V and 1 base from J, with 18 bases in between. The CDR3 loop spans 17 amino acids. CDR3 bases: TGTGCCAGCAGTTTTTTTCCTTATTGGGGTGAGAACACTGAAGCTTTCTTT. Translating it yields CASSFFPYWGENTEAFF.

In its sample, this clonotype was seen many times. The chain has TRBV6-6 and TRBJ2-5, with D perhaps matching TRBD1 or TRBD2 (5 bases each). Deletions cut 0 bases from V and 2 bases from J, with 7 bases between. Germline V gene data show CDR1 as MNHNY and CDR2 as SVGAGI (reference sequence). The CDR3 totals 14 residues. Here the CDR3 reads CASSYSRGQETQYF. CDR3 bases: TGTGCCAGCAGTTACTCGAGGGGTCAAGAGACCCAGTACTTC.

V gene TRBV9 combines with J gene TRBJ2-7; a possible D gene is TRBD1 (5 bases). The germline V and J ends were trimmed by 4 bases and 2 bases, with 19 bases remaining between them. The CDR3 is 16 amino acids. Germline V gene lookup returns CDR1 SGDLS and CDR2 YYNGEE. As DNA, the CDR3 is TGTGCCAGCAGCCCCATGGGGCCAGAAAAACCCTACGAGCAGTACTTC. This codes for CASSPMGPEKPYEQYF.

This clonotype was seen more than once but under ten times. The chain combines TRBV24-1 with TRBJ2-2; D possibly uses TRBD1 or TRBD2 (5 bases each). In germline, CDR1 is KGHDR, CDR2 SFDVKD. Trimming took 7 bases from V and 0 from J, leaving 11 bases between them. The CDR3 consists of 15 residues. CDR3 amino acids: CATSTGTANTGELFF. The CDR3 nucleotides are TGTGCCACCAGCACCGGGACGGCGAACACCGGGGAGCTGTTTTTT.

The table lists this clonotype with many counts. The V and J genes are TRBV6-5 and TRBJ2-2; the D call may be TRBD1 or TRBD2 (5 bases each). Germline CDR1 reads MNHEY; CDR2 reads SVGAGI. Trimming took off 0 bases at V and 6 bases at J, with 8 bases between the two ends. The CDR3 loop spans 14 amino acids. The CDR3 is CASSYSRGPGELFF. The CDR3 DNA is TGTGCCAGCAGTTACTCCCGGGGCCCCGGGGAGCTGTTTTTT.

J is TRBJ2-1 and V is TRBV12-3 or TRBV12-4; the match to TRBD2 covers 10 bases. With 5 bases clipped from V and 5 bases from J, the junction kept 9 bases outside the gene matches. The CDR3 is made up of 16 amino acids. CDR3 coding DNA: TGTGCCAGCAGTCCCCGGGACACTAGCGGGGACAATGAGCAGTTCTTC. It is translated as CASSPRDTSGDNEQFF.

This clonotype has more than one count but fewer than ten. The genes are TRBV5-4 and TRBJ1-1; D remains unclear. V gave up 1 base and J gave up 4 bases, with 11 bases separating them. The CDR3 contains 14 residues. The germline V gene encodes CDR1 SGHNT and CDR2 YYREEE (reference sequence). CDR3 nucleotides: TGTGCCAGCAGCTTGTATTCGGAGATCACTGAAGCTTTCTTT. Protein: CASSLYSEITEAFF. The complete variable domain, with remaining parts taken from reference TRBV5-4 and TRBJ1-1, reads ETGVTQSPTHLIKTRGQQVTLRCSSQSGHNTVSWYQQALGQGPQFIFQYYREEENGRGNFPPRFSGLQFPNYSSELNVNALELDDSALYLCASSLYSEITEAFFGQGTRLTVV.

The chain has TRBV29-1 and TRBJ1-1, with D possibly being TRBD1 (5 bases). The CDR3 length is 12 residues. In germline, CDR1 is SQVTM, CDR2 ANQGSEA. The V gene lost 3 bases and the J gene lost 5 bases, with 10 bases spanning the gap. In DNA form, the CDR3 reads TGCAGCGTTGAGGGACTCAGGACTGAAGCTTTCTTT. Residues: CSVEGLRTEAFF.

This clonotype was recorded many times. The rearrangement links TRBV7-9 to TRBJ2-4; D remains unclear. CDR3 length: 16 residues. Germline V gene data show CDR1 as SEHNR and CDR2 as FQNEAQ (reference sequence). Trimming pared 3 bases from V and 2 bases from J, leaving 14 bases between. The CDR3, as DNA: TGTGCCAGCAGCTTCATTACACCCGATCCCAAAAACATTCAGTACTTC. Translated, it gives CASSFITPDPKNIQYF.

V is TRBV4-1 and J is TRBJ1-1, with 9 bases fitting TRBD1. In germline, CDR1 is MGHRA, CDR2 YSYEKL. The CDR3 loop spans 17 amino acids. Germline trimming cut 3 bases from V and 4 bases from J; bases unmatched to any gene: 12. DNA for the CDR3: TGCGCCAGCAGCCACCCCGGGACAGGGACCCGAGGCACTGAAGCTTTCTTT. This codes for CASSHPGTGTRGTEAFF.

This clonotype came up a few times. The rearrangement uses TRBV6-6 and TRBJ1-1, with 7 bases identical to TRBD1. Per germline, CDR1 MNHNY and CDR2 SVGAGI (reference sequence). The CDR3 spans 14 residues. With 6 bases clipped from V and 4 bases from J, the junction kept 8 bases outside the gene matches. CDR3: CASSQTGRLTEAFF. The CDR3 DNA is TGTGCCAGCAGCCAGACAGGGCGTCTCACTGAAGCTTTCTTT.

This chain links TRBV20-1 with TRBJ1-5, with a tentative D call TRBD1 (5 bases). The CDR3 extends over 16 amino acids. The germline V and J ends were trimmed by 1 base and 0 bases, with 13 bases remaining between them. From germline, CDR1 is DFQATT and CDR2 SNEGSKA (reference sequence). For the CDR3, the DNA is TGCAGTGCTAGAGCCTGGGGCTCAAATAGCAATCAGCCCCAGCATTTT. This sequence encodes CSARAWGSNSNQPQHF.

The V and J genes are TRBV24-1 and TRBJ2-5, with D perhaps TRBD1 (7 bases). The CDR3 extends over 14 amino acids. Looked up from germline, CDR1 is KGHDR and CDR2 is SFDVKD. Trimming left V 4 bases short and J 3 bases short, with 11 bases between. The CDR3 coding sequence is TGTGCCACCAGTGAAGGGGGGACAGAAGAGACCCAGTACTTC. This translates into CATSEGGTEETQYF.

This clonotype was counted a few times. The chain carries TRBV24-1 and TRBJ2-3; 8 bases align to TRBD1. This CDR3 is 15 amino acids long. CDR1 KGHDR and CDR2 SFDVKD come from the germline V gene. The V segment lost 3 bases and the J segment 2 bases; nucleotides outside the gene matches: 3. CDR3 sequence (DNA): TGTGCCACCAGTGATCAGGGGGCCCTCACAGATACGCAGTATTTT. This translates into CATSDQGALTDTQYF.

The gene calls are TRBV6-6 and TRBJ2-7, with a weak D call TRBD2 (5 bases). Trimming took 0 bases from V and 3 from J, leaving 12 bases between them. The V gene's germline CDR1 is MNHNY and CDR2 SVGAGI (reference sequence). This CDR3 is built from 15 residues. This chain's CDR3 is CASSYSTGSGYEQYF. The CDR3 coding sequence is TGTGCCAGCAGTTACTCGACGGGGTCCGGCTACGAGCAGTACTTC.

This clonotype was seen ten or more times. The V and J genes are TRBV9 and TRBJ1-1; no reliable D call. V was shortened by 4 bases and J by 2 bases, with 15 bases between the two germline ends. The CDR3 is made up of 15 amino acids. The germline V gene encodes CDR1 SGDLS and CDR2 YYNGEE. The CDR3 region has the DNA TGTGCCAGCAGCTTTCCCCCCGCGGGTAACACTGAAGCTTTCTTT. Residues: CASSFPPAGNTEAFF.

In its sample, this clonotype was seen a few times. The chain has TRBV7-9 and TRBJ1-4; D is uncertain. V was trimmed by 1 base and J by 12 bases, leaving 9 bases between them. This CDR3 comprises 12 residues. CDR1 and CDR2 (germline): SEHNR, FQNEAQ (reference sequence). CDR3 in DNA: TGTGCCAGCAGCTTAGGAGGACGTGAACTGTTTTTT. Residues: CASSLGGRELFF.

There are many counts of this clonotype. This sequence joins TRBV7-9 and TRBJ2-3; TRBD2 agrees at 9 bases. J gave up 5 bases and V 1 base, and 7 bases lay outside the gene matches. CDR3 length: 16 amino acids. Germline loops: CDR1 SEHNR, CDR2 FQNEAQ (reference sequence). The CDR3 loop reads CASSLETSGWIDTQYF. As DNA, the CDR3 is TGTGCCAGCAGCTTAGAGACTAGCGGATGGATAGATACGCAGTATTTT.

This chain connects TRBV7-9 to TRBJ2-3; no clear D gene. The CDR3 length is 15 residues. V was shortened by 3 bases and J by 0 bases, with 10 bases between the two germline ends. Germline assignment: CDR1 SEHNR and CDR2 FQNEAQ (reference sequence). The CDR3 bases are TGTGCCAGCAGCTTTGGCCCCGAGAGCACAGATACGCAGTATTTT. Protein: CASSFGPESTDTQYF.

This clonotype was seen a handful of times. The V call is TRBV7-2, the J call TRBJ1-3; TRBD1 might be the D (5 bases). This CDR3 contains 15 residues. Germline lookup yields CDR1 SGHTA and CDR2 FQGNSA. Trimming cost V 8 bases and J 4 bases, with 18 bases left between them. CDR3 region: CASPVSAPGGNTIYF. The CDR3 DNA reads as TGTGCCAGCCCCGTTTCGGCTCCAGGGGGAAACACCATATATTTT.

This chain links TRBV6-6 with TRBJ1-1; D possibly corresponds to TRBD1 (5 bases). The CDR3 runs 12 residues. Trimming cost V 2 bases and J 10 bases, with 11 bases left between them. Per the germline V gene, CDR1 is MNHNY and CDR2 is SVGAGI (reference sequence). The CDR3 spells CASSYGAYRAFF. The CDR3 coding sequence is TGTGCCAGCAGTTACGGGGCGTATCGAGCTTTCTTT.

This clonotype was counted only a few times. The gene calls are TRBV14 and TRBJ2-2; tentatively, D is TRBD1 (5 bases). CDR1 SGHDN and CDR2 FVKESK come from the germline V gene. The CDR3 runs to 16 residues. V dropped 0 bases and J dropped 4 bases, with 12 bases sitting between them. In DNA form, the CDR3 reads TGTGCCAGCAGCCAAGAAGGTCAGGGATCCACCGGGGAGCTGTTTTTT. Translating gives CASSQEGQGSTGELFF. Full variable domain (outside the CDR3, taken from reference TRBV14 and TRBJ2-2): EAGVTQFPSHSVIEKGQTVTLRCDPISGHDNLYWYRRVMGKEIKFLLHFVKESKQDESGMPNNRFLAERTGGTYSTLKVQPAELEDSGVYFCASSQEGQGSTGELFFGEGSRLTVL.

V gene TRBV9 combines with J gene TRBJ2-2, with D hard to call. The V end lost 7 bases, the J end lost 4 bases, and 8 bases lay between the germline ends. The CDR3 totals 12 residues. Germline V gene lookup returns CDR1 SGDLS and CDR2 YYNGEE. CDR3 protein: CASGEFTGELFF. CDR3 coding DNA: TGTGCCAGCGGAGAGTTCACCGGGGAGCTGTTTTTT. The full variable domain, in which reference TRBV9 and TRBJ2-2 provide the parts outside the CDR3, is DSGVTQTPKHLITATGQRVTLRCSPRSGDLSVYWYQQSLDQGLQFLIQYYNGEERAKGNILERFSAQQFPDLHSELNLSSLELGDSALYFCASGEFTGELFFGEGSRLTVL.